A selection of T cell receptor beta chains follows, all from one sample in a study of high-grade serous ovarian cancer treatment subgroups. Here immunoSEQ multiplex PCR was the method, and the copy in TCRdb shows in-frame clones only, minus some. The profile shows 2,500 to 3,500 clones, almost 65% of them singletons. The sequencing input was tumor tissue. The receptors come from a human donor with high-grade serous ovarian cancer. Both conserved end residues are part of each CDR3. D genes are given only for firm matches. For some rows the clone size is stated as once, few or many, or as a class when expanded; others skip it.

CDR3 protein | CDR3 DNA | clone size | J gene | V gene | D gene
CASSRTLGSYNEQFF | TGTGCCAGCAGCCGGACCCTAGGTTCCTACAATGAGCAGTTCTTC | . | TRBJ2-1 | TRBV7-6 | .
CASSHGADSAPGNTIYF | TGCGCCAGCAGCCACGGCGCGGACAGTGCCCCTGGAAACACCATATATTTT | . | TRBJ1-3 | TRBV4-1 | .
CASSLLDSSSYEQYF | TGTGCCAGCAGCCTCCTGGACAGCAGCTCCTACGAGCAGTACTTC | . | TRBJ2-7 | TRBV11-3 | .
CASSFAGSSYNEQFF | TGTGCCAGCAGTTTCGCGGGAAGCTCCTACAATGAGCAGTTCTTC | . | TRBJ2-1 | TRBV6-5 | .
CSTPGLAGGPQTQYF | TGCAGCACCCCGGGACTAGCGGGGGGCCCGCAGACGCAGTATTTT | once | TRBJ2-3 | TRBV29-1 | TRBD2
CASSQGGWDGYTF | TGTGCCAGCAGCCAAGGGGGCTGGGATGGCTACACCTTC | large | TRBJ1-2 | TRBV5-6 | TRBD1
CASSPLPGNTEAFF | TGTGCCAGCTCTCCCCTACCCGGGAACACTGAAGCTTTCTTT | . | TRBJ1-1 | TRBV18 | .
CASSLAQNPKETQYF | TGTGCCAGCAGCTTAGCACAGAACCCGAAAGAGACCCAGTACTTC | few | TRBJ2-5 | TRBV11-3 | .
CASSLMGLQSGNTIYF | TGCGCCAGCAGCTTGATGGGGTTACAATCTGGAAACACCATATATTTT | . | TRBJ1-3 | TRBV5-1 | .
CATSRGDRGNYGYTF | TGTGCCACCAGCAGGGGAGACAGGGGAAACTATGGCTACACCTTC | . | TRBJ1-2 | TRBV15 | TRBD1
CAWGGQGTLGGTQYF | TGTGCCTGGGGTGGACAGGGGACCCTCGGCGGGACCCAGTACTTC | . | TRBJ2-5 | TRBV30 | TRBD1
CASSQDLWIYEQYF | TGTGCCAGCAGCCAAGATCTCTGGATATACGAGCAGTACTTC | . | TRBJ2-7 | TRBV4-2 | .
CATPKEGTYTGELFF | TGTGCCACTCCAAAGGAGGGCACTTACACCGGGGAGCTGTTTTTT | few | TRBJ2-2 | TRBV6-6 | .
CASSPSGRTNTEAFF | TGTGCCAGCAGCCCGTCGGGACGGACGAACACTGAAGCTTTCTTT | . | TRBJ1-1 | TRBV5-4 | .
CASSTTSGGQETQYF | TGTGCCAGCAGCACCACTAGCGGGGGGCAAGAGACCCAGTACTTC | . | TRBJ2-5 | TRBV7-2 | TRBD2
CASSPQRTGVNYGYTF | TGTGCCAGCTCACCTCAGCGGACAGGGGTAAACTATGGCTACACCTTC | once | TRBJ1-2 | TRBV18 | TRBD1
CASGDSEQYF | TGTGCCAGTGGGGACAGCGAGCAGTACTTC | . | TRBJ2-7 | TRBV2 | TRBD1
CASSEGVGYTF | TGTGCCAGCAGTGAAGGGGTGGGCTACACCTTC | few | TRBJ1-2 | TRBV25-1 | .
CASSPGQGRYTIYF | TGTGCCAGCAGCCCTGGACAGGGTCGGTACACCATATATTTT | few | TRBJ1-3 | TRBV28 | TRBD1
CASSWGSQGGYTF | TGTGCCAGCAGCTGGGGTTCACAGGGCGGCTACACCTTC | . | TRBJ1-2 | TRBV5-8 | .
CASSPTGLGYEQYF | TGTGCCAGCAGCCCAACAGGGCTCGGGTACGAGCAGTACTTC | . | TRBJ2-7 | TRBV7-3 | .
CASSSAGYGNTIYF | TGTGCCAGCAGTTCGGCGGGCTATGGAAACACCATATATTTT | . | TRBJ1-3 | TRBV7-9 | .
CASSLSGLQYF | TGTGCCAGCAGTTTGAGCGGTCTGCAGTACTTC | . | TRBJ2-7 | TRBV6-6 | .
CASVEAGVGTEAFF | TGTGCCAGCGTTGAGGCAGGGGTTGGCACTGAAGCTTTCTTT | . | TRBJ1-1 | TRBV28 | .
CASSLWDGGALYEQYF | TGTGCCAGCAGCTTATGGGACGGGGGGGCCTTGTACGAGCAGTACTTC | . | TRBJ2-7 | TRBV13 | TRBD2
CASSSGPRGSGNTIYF | TGTGCCAGCAGCTCAGGGCCTCGGGGTTCTGGAAACACCATATATTTT | . | TRBJ1-3 | TRBV7-3 | .
CASSSGQRETQYF | TGTGCCAGCAGCTCCGGACAGAGAGAGACCCAGTACTTC | few | TRBJ2-5 | TRBV11-3 | .
CASSLAGGQDYEQYF | TGTGCCAGCAGCTTGGCGGGGGGACAGGACTACGAGCAGTACTTC | . | TRBJ2-7 | TRBV11-2 | .
CAWSKGGNQPQHF | TGTGCCTGGAGTAAAGGAGGCAATCAGCCCCAGCATTTT | . | TRBJ1-5 | TRBV30 | .
CASSPTPQGEAFF | TGTGCCAGCTCACCGACCCCTCAGGGAGAAGCTTTCTTT | . | TRBJ1-1 | TRBV18 | .
CASSLRGEGYTF | TGTGCCAGCAGTTTAAGGGGCGAGGGCTACACCTTC | . | TRBJ1-2 | TRBV6-5 | .
CASSPWGGGNTGELFF | TGTGCCAGTAGTCCCTGGGGAGGGGGGAACACCGGGGAGCTGTTTTTT | once | TRBJ2-2 | TRBV19 | .
CASSEGRISYEQYF | TGTGCCAGCAGCGAAGGGCGAATATCCTACGAGCAGTACTTC | few | TRBJ2-7 | TRBV13 | .
CASSLDSWWKGNTIYF | TGCGCCAGCAGCTTGGACAGTTGGTGGAAAGGAAACACCATATATTTT | . | TRBJ1-3 | TRBV5-1 | .
CASSHNRDRGLMVGSEAFF | TGTGCCAGTAGTCATAACCGGGACAGGGGGCTAATGGTGGGCTCTGAAGCTTTCTTT | . | TRBJ1-1 | TRBV19 | TRBD1
CACQDWGGAETQYF | TGTGCCTGCCAGGACTGGGGGGGTGCGGAGACCCAGTACTTC | . | TRBJ2-5 | TRBV6-6 | TRBD2
CASTPDRGPDTQYF | TGTGCCAGTACGCCGGACAGGGGGCCCGATACGCAGTATTTT | . | TRBJ2-3 | TRBV19 | TRBD1
CASSFDYEQYF | TGTGCCAGCAGCTTTGACTACGAGCAGTACTTC | . | TRBJ2-7 | TRBV11-3 | .
CASCMDRSTDTQYF | TGTGCTAGTTGTATGGACAGGAGCACAGATACGCAGTATTTT | . | TRBJ2-3 | TRBV12-5 | TRBD1
CASSSGQGRPGELFF | TGTGCCAGCTCATCCGGACAGGGACGGCCCGGGGAGCTGTTTTTT | . | TRBJ2-2 | TRBV18 | TRBD1
CASSLTGLPTQYSSYEQYF | TGTGCCAGCAGCTTGACAGGCTTGCCCACCCAATACAGCTCCTACGAGCAGTACTTC | medium-sized | TRBJ2-7 | TRBV5-4 | .
CASSSTMGAEQYF | TGTGCCAGCAGCTCGACAATGGGGGCCGAGCAGTACTTC | few | TRBJ2-7 | TRBV11-2 | .
CASSPEGLAGNTGELFF | TGTGCCAGCAGTCCTGAAGGACTAGCGGGGAACACCGGGGAGCTGTTTTTT | . | TRBJ2-2 | TRBV4-2 | TRBD2
CASGFPPAGADTQYF | TGTGCTAGTGGTTTCCCCCCCGCAGGCGCAGATACGCAGTATTTT | . | TRBJ2-3 | TRBV12-5 | .
CSVVGGRGYTF | TGCAGCGTTGTAGGGGGGCGCGGCTACACCTTC | . | TRBJ1-2 | TRBV29-1 | .
CASAGLAAMGEQFF | TGTGCCAGCGCTGGACTAGCGGCAATGGGTGAGCAGTTCTTC | . | TRBJ2-1 | TRBV6-5 | TRBD2
CATSTGQGADGYTF | TGTGCCACCAGCACGGGACAGGGGGCGGATGGCTACACCTTC | few | TRBJ1-2 | TRBV15 | TRBD1
CASTHTGTANYGYTF | TGTGCCAGTACCCATACCGGGACAGCTAACTATGGCTACACCTTC | . | TRBJ1-2 | TRBV19 | TRBD1
CASSTQSEAFF | TGTGCCAGTAGTACACAAAGTGAAGCTTTCTTT | . | TRBJ1-1 | TRBV19 | .
CASSPTGGVDTQYF | TGTGCCAGCAGCCCGACAGGGGGCGTAGATACGCAGTATTTT | few | TRBJ2-3 | TRBV5-4 | TRBD1